One sample yielded the 12 T cell receptor beta chains listed below, sequenced in a study of blood T cell repertoires in COVID-19. Here immunoSEQ multiplex PCR was the method, and the copy in TCRdb shows in-frame clones only, minus some. The sample includes about 210,000 clones, approximately 81% of them seen just once. Source material: peripheral blood. The receptors shown here come from a woman at least 80 years old with acute or convalescent COVID-19.

V usage is TRBV19 and J usage is TRBJ1-3, with D hard to call. Deletions cut 10 bases from V and 7 bases from J, with 11 bases between. This CDR3 is 11 amino acids long. The germline V gene encodes CDR1 LNHDA and CDR2 SQIVND (reference sequence). The CDR3 reads CATLDLNTIYF. The DNA for the CDR3 is TGTGCCACCCTAGATCTGAACACCATATATTTT.

Only one count was recorded for this clone. The gene calls are TRBV3-1 (or the pseudogene TRBV3-2) and TRBJ2-3; D gene ambiguous. V dropped 5 bases and J dropped 8 bases, with 14 bases sitting between them. The germline V gene has CDR1 LGHDT and CDR2 YNNKEL (reference sequence). The CDR3 consists of 13 residues. This CDR3 reads CASSDAPEITQYF. The CDR3 DNA is TGTGCCAGCAGCGATGCCCCTGAGATTACGCAGTATTTT.

The rearrangement uses TRBV7-9 and TRBJ2-3, with D possibly being TRBD2 (5 bases). CDR3 length: 14 residues. Trimming took 5 bases from V and 1 from J, leaving 10 bases between them. In germline, CDR1 is SEHNR, CDR2 FQNEAQ (reference sequence). In DNA form, the CDR3 reads TGTGCCAGCAGCCTGACCGGGGGCACAGATACGCAGTATTTT. Translated: CASSLTGGTDTQYF.

The chain employs TRBV7-2 and TRBJ2-1, with D unclear. The CDR3 covers 15 residues. Germline CDR1 is SGHTA and CDR2 is FQGNSA. The V end was cut by 1 base, the J end by 4 bases, with 11 bases between. The CDR3 spells CASSLVRLGYNEQFF. The DNA of the CDR3 is TGTGCCAGCAGCTTAGTTCGGCTAGGTTACAATGAGCAGTTCTTC.

V usage is TRBV4-3 and J usage is TRBJ2-4; 9 nucleotides agree with TRBD2. CDR1 and CDR2 (germline): LGHNA, YSLEER. V dropped 0 bases and J dropped 4; count of bases not matched to a gene: 7. The CDR3 runs 17 residues. CDR3 sequence: CASSQDWGTSKKNIQYF. CDR3 in DNA: TGCGCCAGCAGCCAAGATTGGGGGACTAGCAAGAAAAACATTCAGTACTTC.

The V and J genes are TRBV10-3 and TRBJ1-5; possibly TRBD1 for D (6 bases). Germline values: CDR1 ENHRY, CDR2 SYGVKD. Deletions cut 5 bases from V and 7 bases from J, with 15 bases between. The CDR3 sequence is 14 residues long. CDR3 bases: TGTGCCATCAGTCCCCAGGGGAGGGGACAGCCCCAGCATTTT. Translating it yields CAISPQGRGQPQHF.

The rearrangement uses TRBV6-6 and TRBJ1-2; no firm D call. Germline CDR1 is MNHNY and CDR2 is SVGAGI (reference sequence). The V end lost 2 bases, the J end lost 8 bases, and 12 bases lay between the germline ends. This CDR3 region has 13 residues. In DNA, the CDR3 is TGTGCCAGCAGTTACACCAGGAGGGAGGGCTACACCTTC. Protein sequence: CASSYTRREGYTF.

This clone was observed once. The CDR3 spells CASSHPGDEQYF. The CDR3 DNA is TGCGCCAGCAGCCATCCCGGGGACGAGCAGTACTTC. J is TRBJ2-7 and V is TRBV5-1; D possibly corresponds to TRBD2 (5 bases). This CDR3 has 12 residues. With 4 bases removed from V and 5 bases from J, the gap between germline ends came to 10 bases. Germline lookup yields CDR1 SGHRS and CDR2 YFSETQ.

The chain has TRBV6-5 and TRBJ2-3; a weak D match, TRBD2 (5 bases). The CDR3 is 12 residues long. With 9 bases removed from V and 5 bases from J, the gap between germline ends came to 12 bases. The V gene's germline CDR1 is MNHEY and CDR2 SVGAGI. CDR3 amino acids: CASWSSGDTQYF. The CDR3, as DNA: TGTGCCAGTTGGTCCAGCGGAGATACGCAGTATTTT.

This clone showed up just a few times. The chain couples TRBV2 to TRBJ1-2; no firm D call. The CDR3 loop spans 12 amino acids. Trimming removed 2 bases from V and 6 bases from J, with 7 bases in between. Germline CDR1 and CDR2: SNHLY and FYNNEI. The CDR3 region has the DNA TGTGCCAGCAGTGAATCGGGAGATGGCTACACCTTC. This codes for CASSESGDGYTF.

The chain has TRBV2 and TRBJ1-1; 7 bases are a match to TRBD1. The CDR3 totals 13 residues. Unmatched junction bases numbered 4, after V lost 7 bases and J lost 2 bases. Germline V lookup: CDR1 SNHLY, CDR2 FYNNEI. CDR3 sequence reads: CASKGQLNTEAFF. Here the CDR3 DNA reads TGTGCCAGCAAGGGACAGCTAAACACTGAAGCTTTCTTT.

Concerning this clone: Germline is not matched at one junction end, which may reflect a read error. The chain combines TRBV7-2 with TRBJ2-3; 7 bases agree with TRBD2. The CDR3 runs to 16 residues. Germline CDR1 SGHTA, CDR2 FQGNSA. The CDR3 DNA reads TGTGCCAGCAGCCTAGCCGGGGGAGGGGGCACAGATACGCAGTATTTT. Protein sequence: CASSLAGGGGTDTQYF.